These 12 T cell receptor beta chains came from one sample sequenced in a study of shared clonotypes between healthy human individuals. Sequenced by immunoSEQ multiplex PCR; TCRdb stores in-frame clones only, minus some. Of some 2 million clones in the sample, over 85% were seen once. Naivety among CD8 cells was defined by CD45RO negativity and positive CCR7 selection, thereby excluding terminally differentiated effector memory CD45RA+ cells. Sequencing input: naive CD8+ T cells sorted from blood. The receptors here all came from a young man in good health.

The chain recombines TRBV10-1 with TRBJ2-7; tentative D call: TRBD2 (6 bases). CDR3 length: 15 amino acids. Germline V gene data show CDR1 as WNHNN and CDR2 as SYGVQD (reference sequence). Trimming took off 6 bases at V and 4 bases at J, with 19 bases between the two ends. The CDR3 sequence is CASSEAPGAGYEQYF. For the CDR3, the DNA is TGCGCCAGCAGCGAAGCCCCGGGAGCAGGGTACGAGCAGTACTTC.

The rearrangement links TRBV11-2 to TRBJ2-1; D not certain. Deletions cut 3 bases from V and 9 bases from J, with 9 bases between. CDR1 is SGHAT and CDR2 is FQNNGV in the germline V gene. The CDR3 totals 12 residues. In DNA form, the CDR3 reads TGTGCCAGCAGCTTTATGGAAAGTGAGCAGTTCTTC. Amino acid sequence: CASSFMESEQFF.

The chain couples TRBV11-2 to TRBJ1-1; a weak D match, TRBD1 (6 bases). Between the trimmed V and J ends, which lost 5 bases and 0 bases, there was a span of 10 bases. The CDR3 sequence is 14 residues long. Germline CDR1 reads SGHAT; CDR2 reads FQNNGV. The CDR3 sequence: CASSPDSLNTEAFF. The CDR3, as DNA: TGTGCCAGCAGCCCGGACAGCTTGAACACTGAAGCTTTCTTT.

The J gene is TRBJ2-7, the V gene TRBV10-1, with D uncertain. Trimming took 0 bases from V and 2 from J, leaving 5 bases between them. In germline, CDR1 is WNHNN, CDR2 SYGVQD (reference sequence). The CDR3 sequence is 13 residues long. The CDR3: CASSESFTYEQYF. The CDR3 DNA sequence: TGCGCCAGCAGTGAGTCGTTTACCTACGAGCAGTACTTC.

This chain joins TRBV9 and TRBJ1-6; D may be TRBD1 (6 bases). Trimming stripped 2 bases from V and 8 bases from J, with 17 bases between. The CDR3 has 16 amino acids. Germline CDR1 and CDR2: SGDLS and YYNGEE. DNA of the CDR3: TGTGCCAGCAGCGTCGAGGGGGGACCCACCTATTCACCCCTCCACTTT. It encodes CASSVEGGPTYSPLHF.

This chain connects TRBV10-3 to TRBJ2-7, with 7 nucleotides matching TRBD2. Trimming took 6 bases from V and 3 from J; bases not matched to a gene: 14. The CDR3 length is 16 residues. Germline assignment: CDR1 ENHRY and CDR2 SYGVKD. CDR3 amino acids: CAISGVRGNWDYEQYF. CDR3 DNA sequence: TGTGCCATCAGCGGGGTGCGGGGGAACTGGGACTACGAGCAGTACTTC.

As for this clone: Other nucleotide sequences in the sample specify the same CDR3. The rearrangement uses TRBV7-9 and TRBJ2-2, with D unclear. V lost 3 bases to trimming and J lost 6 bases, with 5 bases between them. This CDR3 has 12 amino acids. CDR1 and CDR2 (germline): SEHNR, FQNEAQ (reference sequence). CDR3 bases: TGTGCCAGCAGCTTTGGTGCCGGGGAGCTGTTTTTT. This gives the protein CASSFGAGELFF. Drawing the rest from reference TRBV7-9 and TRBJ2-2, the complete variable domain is DTGVSQNPRHKITKRGQNVTFRCDPISEHNRLYWYRQTLGQGPEFLTYFQNEAQLEKSRLLSDRFSAERPKGSFSTLEIQRTEQGDSAMYLCASSFGAGELFFGEGSRLTVL.

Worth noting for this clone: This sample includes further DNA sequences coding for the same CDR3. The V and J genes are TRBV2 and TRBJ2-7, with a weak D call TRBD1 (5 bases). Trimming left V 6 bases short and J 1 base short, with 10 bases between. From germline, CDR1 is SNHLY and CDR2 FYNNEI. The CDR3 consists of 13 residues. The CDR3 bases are TGTGCCAGCAGGGGAACAGGATCCTACGAGCAGTACTTC. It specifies CASRGTGSYEQYF.

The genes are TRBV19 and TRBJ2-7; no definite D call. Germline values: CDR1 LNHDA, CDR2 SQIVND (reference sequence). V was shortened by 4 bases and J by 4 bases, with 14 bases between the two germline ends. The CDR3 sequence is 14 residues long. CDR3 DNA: TGTGCCAGTAGTACCGACTGGGGAAGGTACGAGCAGTACTTC. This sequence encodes CASSTDWGRYEQYF.

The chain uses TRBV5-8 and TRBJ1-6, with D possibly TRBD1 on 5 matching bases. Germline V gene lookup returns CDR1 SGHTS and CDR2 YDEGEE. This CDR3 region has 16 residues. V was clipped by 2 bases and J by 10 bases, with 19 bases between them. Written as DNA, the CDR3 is TGTGCCAGCAGCTTCGGCGGGCGGGGCTTCGGGTCACCCCTCCACTTT. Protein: CASSFGGRGFGSPLHF.

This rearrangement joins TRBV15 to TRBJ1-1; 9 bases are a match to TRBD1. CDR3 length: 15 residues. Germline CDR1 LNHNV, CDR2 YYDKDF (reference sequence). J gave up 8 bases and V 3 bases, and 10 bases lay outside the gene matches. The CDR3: CATSRNRQGGTEAFF. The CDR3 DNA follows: TGTGCCACCAGCAGGAACAGACAGGGGGGTACGGAAGCTTTCTTT.

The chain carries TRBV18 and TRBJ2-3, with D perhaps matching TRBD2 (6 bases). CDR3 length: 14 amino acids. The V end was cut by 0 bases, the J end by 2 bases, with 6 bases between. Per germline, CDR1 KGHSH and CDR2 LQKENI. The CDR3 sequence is CASSPPGLTDTQYF. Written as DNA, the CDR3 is TGTGCCAGCTCACCACCGGGACTCACAGATACGCAGTATTTT.